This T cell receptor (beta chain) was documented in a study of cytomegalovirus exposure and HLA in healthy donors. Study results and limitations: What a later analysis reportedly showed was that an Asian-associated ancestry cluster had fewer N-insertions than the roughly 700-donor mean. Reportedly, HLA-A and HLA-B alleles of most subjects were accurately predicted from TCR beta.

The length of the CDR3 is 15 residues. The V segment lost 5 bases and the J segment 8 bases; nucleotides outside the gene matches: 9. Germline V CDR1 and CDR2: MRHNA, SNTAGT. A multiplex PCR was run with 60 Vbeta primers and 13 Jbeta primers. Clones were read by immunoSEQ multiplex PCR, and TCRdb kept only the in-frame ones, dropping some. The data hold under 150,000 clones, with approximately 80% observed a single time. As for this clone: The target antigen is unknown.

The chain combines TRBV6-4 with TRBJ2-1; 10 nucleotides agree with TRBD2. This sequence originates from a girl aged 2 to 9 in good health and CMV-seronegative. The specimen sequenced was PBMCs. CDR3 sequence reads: CASSLERGGGHEQFF. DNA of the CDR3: TGTGCCAGCAGTCTGGAGCGGGGGGGCGGCCATGAGCAGTTCTTC.